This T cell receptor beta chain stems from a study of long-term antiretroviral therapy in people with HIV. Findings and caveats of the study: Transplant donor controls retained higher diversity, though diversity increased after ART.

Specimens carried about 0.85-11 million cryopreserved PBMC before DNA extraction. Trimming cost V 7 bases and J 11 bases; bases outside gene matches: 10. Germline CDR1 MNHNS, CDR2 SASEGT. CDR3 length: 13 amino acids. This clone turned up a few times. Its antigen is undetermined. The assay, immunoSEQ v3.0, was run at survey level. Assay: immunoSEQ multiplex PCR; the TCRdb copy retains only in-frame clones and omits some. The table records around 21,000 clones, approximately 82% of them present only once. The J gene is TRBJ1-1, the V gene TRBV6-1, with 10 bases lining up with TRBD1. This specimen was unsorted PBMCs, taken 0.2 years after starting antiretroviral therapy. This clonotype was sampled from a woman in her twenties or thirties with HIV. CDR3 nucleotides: TGTGCCAGCATCGGACAGGGGGGCTCTAACGCTTTCTTT. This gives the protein CASIGQGGSNAFF.